This T cell receptor (beta chain) emerged from a study of T cell responses to AZD1222 COVID-19 vaccine. Of note for this clone: Antigen unknown.

Broader study findings: Clonal diversity may have been underestimated in mostly white British donors. Nearly half of spike-specific TCRs reportedly target unmutated variant regions.

CDR3 size: 14 residues. The V end lost 1 base, the J end lost 0 bases, and 6 bases lay between the germline ends. CDR1 and CDR2 from the germline V gene are MGHRA and YSYEKL. The repertoire was sequenced with immunoSEQ multiplex PCR; TCRdb's copy has only in-frame clones and lacks some. The profile covers roughly 100,000 clones, with around 90% appearing a single time and 8% taken by the ten largest. The source is an adult who received the AZD1222 COVID-19 vaccine. Specimen: peripheral blood, collected 28 days after the second AZD1222 dose. The rearrangement joins TRBV4-1 to TRBJ1-1, with a tentative D call TRBD1 (5 bases). The CDR3 spells CASSQADMNTEAFF. The CDR3 DNA follows: TGCGCCAGCAGCCAAGCGGACATGAACACTGAAGCTTTCTTT.